The 22 T cell receptor beta chains listed next were all sequenced from one sample in a study of blood T cells in healthy people across ages. Alongside a J-beta primer mix, a sample-barcoded 5' primer served in a second PCR lasting roughly 7 to 12 cycles. Using its own MiXCR run on the 5' RACE reads, TCRdb lists one record per CDR3 protein. The table lists roughly 1,700,000 distinct CDR3 sequences, roughly 27% of them singletons, with over 7% in the top ten. Sequencing was carried out using blood. The receptors stem from a woman aged 25 to 39 in good health.

V and J are TRBV11-2 and TRBJ2-5, with D perhaps matching TRBD1 (6 bases). Trimming removed 5 bases from V and 4 bases from J, with 23 bases in between. The CDR3 is 17 amino acids. Germline V gives CDR1 SGHAT, CDR2 FQNNGV. CDR3: CASSRSLGRGPGETQYF. The CDR3, as DNA: TGTGCCAGCAGCCGGTCCCTGGGCAGGGGTCCGGGAGAGACCCAGTACTTC. Supplemented by reference TRBV11-2 and TRBJ2-5, the full variable domain reads EAGVAQSPRYKIIEKRQSVAFWCNPISGHATLYWYQQILGQGPKLLIQFQNNGVVDDSQLPKDRFSAERLKGVDSTLKIQPAKLEDSAVYLCASSRSLGRGPGETQYFGPGTRLLVL.

This clonotype has only a few counts. This rearrangement joins TRBV28 to TRBJ2-3; D is unclear. The V and J ends lost 7 bases and 2 bases respectively, with 10 bases between them. The CDR3 is 13 amino acids. The germline gives CDR1 MDHEN, CDR2 SYDVKM. The DNA for the CDR3 is TGTGCCAGCATAAAGAGATCCACAGATACGCAGTATTTT. This encodes CASIKRSTDTQYF.

The V and J genes are TRBV9 and TRBJ2-7; D is possibly TRBD2 (6 bases). The CDR3 runs to 15 residues. Looked up from germline, CDR1 is SGDLS and CDR2 is YYNGEE. Trimming stripped 3 bases from V and 0 bases from J, with 13 bases between. The CDR3, as DNA: TGTGCCAGCAGCGGATTGGAGGGGTCCTCCTACGAGCAGTACTTC. Encoded protein: CASSGLEGSSYEQYF.

This clonotype was detected once. The chain carries TRBV29-1 and TRBJ1-1, with D perhaps TRBD1 (6 bases). Between the trimmed V and J ends, which lost 7 bases and 7 bases, there was a span of 13 bases. CDR1 is SQVTM and CDR2 is ANQGSEA in the germline V gene. This CDR3 is 11 amino acids long. The CDR3 region has the DNA TGCAGCGCTCGGGACATGGATGAAGCTTTCTTT. The encoded protein is CSARDMDEAFF.

There are many counts of this clonotype. The chain uses TRBV20-1 and TRBJ2-7; D is possibly TRBD2 (5 bases). This CDR3 has 15 amino acids. V was trimmed by 2 bases and J by 5 bases, leaving 19 bases between them. The germline gives CDR1 DFQATT, CDR2 SNEGSKA (reference sequence). The CDR3 spells CSARRGILGTDEQYF. In nucleotides, the CDR3 is TGCAGTGCTAGACGAGGGATTCTAGGTACTGACGAGCAGTACTTC.

This clonotype was recorded a few times. This rearrangement joins TRBV7-9 to TRBJ2-5, with TRBD1 matching 9 bases. The germline CDR1 and CDR2 sequences are SEHNR and FQNEAQ (reference sequence). V was clipped by 5 bases and J by 5 bases; unmatched bases: 9. This CDR3 spans 15 amino acids. Here the CDR3 reads CASSPRTGAGETQYF. The CDR3 region has the DNA TGTGCCAGCAGCCCTAGGACAGGGGCAGGCGAGACCCAGTACTTC.

The chain is built from TRBV29-1 and TRBJ1-2; 7 positions agree with TRBD1. V was clipped by 7 bases and J by 8 bases; unmatched bases: 13. CDR1 SQVTM and CDR2 ANQGSEA come from the germline V gene. The CDR3 extends over 13 amino acids. The CDR3 loop is CSAADRAVSGYTF. The DNA for the CDR3 is TGCAGCGCTGCCGACAGGGCGGTTAGCGGCTACACCTTC.

In its sample, this clonotype was seen once. The chain links TRBV27 to TRBJ1-5; D gene ambiguous. The CDR3 spans 13 residues. The V and J ends lost 1 base and 8 bases respectively, with 9 bases between them. The germline CDR1 and CDR2 sequences are MNHEY and SMNVEV (reference sequence). CDR3 coding DNA: TGTGCCAGCAGTTTATGGTTTGGCAAGCCCCAGCATTTT. Encoded protein: CASSLWFGKPQHF.

The V and J genes are TRBV9 and TRBJ2-1, with TRBD2 as a possible D gene (6 bases). The germline CDR1 and CDR2 sequences are SGDLS and YYNGEE. This CDR3 region has 16 residues. V gave up 3 bases and J gave up 6 bases, with 19 bases separating them. For the CDR3, the DNA is TGTGCCAGCAGCGCGGGAGATAACACTATTGGCAATGAGCAGTTCTTC. It yields the protein CASSAGDNTIGNEQFF.

This clonotype was seen at least ten times. The chain couples TRBV20-1 to TRBJ2-1; 9 bases are shared with TRBD2. V gave up 3 bases and J gave up 5 bases; unmatched junction bases: 8. Germline CDR1 and CDR2: DFQATT and SNEGSKA (reference sequence). This CDR3 region has 15 residues. CDR3 DNA sequence: TGCAGTGCTAGGTCTAGCGGGAACCCCAACAATGAGCAGTTCTTC. Its translation is CSARSSGNPNNEQFF.

Note on this clonotype: The junction departs from the called germline gene at one end, perhaps through a read error. The CDR3: CASSQEDSGAGVETQHF. The CDR3 DNA reads as TGTGCCAGCAGCCAAGAGGACTCGGGGGCCGGTGTAGAGACCCAGCACTTC. The genes are TRBV4-2 and TRBJ2-7; D is possibly TRBD1 or TRBD2 (6 bases each). This CDR3 has 17 residues. The germline V gene has CDR1 LGHNA and CDR2 YNFKEQ.

The chain has TRBV27 and TRBJ2-5, with D possibly being TRBD2 (5 bases). The CDR3 is 14 residues long. Germline V gene lookup returns CDR1 MNHEY and CDR2 SMNVEV (reference sequence). Trimming left V 6 bases short and J 2 bases short, with 13 bases between. For the CDR3, the DNA is TGTGCCAGCAGCCCGGGATGGGGTCAAGAGACCCAGTACTTC. Its protein is CASSPGWGQETQYF.

As DNA, the CDR3 is TGTGCCAGCACCTCGCTAGGGGGAGGGAGCAATCAGCCCCAGCATTTT. Its protein product is CASTSLGGGSNQPQHF. The rearrangement links TRBV21-1 to TRBJ1-5. TRBV21-1 is classified as a pseudogene. The CDR3 extends over 16 amino acids.

The J gene is TRBJ2-2, the V gene TRBV6-5; D possibly uses TRBD1 or TRBD2 (5 bases each). Trimming took 5 bases from V and 4 from J, leaving 20 bases between them. CDR3 length: 17 amino acids. CDR1 is MNHEY, CDR2 SVGAGI, per germline. This CDR3 is CASSTLSGTGTTGELFF. The CDR3 DNA reads TGTGCCAGCAGTACTTTATCCGGGACGGGAACCACCGGGGAGCTGTTTTTT.

Worth noting for this clonotype: A read error may be the cause here, since a much bigger clone is one base away. V usage is TRBV6-6 and J usage is TRBJ2-7, with 8 bases aligning to TRBD1. Germline V gene data show CDR1 as MNHNY and CDR2 as SVGAGI (reference sequence). Unmatched junction bases numbered 10, after V lost 5 bases and J lost 7 bases. This CDR3 contains 14 residues. As DNA, the CDR3 is TGTGCCAGCAGTGACGGGCAGGGGGCAGGGGAGCAGTACTTC. It codes for CASSDGQGAGEQYF.

The chain links TRBV5-1 to TRBJ2-2; D is possibly TRBD2 (6 bases). V was cut by 2 bases and J by 6 bases, with 20 bases left in between. The CDR3 extends over 17 amino acids. Germline V gene lookup returns CDR1 SGHRS and CDR2 YFSETQ. The CDR3 coding sequence is TGCGCCAGCAGCTTCGTGACTAGTTTTGGGTTCGCCGGGGAGCTGTTTTTT. It translates to CASSFVTSFGFAGELFF.

This clonotype was counted a few times. V is TRBV9 and J is TRBJ2-1; 9 positions agree with TRBD2. The germline CDR1 and CDR2 sequences are SGDLS and YYNGEE. V trimming: 0 bases; J trimming: 8 bases; junction bases outside the gene matches: 9. This CDR3 is 16 amino acids long. This chain's CDR3 is CASSVGSSGIGYEQFF. DNA for the CDR3: TGTGCCAGCAGCGTAGGGTCTAGCGGGATAGGTTATGAGCAGTTCTTC.

This rearrangement joins TRBV28 to TRBJ1-6; D is possibly TRBD1 (5 bases). V was pared by 6 bases and J by 5 bases, with 20 bases between. The CDR3 runs to 17 residues. Germline V gives CDR1 MDHEN, CDR2 SYDVKM. The CDR3 loop is CASRTWQGLMDNSPLHF. The CDR3 DNA is TGTGCCAGCAGGACTTGGCAGGGTTTGATGGATAATTCACCCCTCCACTTT.

The chain combines TRBV10-3 with TRBJ2-1; D might be TRBD1 or TRBD2, each matching 5 bases. The CDR3 runs 14 residues. CDR1 is ENHRY, CDR2 SYGVKD, per germline. The ends were cut back, 3 bases at V and 2 bases at J, with 8 bases in the middle. CDR3 sequence reads: CAISDRDAYNEQFF. CDR3 bases: TGTGCCATCAGTGATCGGGACGCCTACAATGAGCAGTTCTTC.

CDR3 sequence reads: CASSLGDSFNQPQHF. The CDR3 nucleotides are TGTGCCAGCAGCTTAGGGGACAGTTTTAATCAGCCCCAGCATTTT. The J gene is TRBJ1-5, the V gene TRBV7-2; 7 bases agree with TRBD1. V lost 1 base, J lost 4 bases, and 4 bases stayed unmatched. Germline CDR1 reads SGHTA; CDR2 reads FQGNSA. The CDR3 covers 15 residues.

This clonotype was seen a few times. Germline is not matched at one junction end, which may reflect a read error. This chain connects TRBV5-1 to TRBJ1-5; tentatively, D is TRBD1 (5 bases). Germline lookup yields CDR1 SGHRS and CDR2 YFSETQ. The CDR3 spans 13 residues. The CDR3 is CSSSLAGEQPQHF. The CDR3 DNA is TGCTCCAGCAGCTTGGCGGGGGAACAGCCCCAGCATTTT.

This clonotype has only a few counts. The genes are TRBV6-6 and TRBJ2-5, with 11 bases lining up with TRBD2. This CDR3 spans 16 amino acids. Looked up from germline, CDR1 is MNHNY and CDR2 is SVGAGI (reference sequence). Trimming cost V 0 bases and J 4 bases; bases outside gene matches: 4. CDR3: CASSYSSSGRRETQYF. CDR3 in DNA: TGTGCCAGCAGTTACTCGTCTAGCGGGAGGAGAGAGACCCAGTACTTC.